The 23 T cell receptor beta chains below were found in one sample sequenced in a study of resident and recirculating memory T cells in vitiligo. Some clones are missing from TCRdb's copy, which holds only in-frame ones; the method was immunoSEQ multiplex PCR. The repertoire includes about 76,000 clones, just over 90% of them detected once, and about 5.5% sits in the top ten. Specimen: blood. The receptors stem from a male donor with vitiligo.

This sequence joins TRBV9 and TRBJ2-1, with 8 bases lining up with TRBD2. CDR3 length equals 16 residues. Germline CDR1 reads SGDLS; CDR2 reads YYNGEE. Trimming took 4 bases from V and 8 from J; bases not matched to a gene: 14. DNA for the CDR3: TGTGCCAGCAGCCCCACCGAGCGGGAGTTAGGGTATGAGCAGTTCTTC. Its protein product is CASSPTERELGYEQFF.

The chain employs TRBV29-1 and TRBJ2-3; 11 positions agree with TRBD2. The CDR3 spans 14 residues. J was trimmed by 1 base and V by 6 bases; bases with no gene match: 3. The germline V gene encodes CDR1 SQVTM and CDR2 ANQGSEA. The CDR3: CSVGTSGRTDTQYF. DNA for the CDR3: TGCAGCGTCGGGACTAGCGGACGCACAGATACGCAGTATTTT.

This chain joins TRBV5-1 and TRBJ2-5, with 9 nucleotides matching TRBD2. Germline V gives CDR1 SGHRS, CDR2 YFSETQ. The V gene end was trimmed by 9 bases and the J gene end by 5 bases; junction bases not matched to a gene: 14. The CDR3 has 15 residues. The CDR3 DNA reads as TGCGCCACATCTTTAGCGGGAGTGTTCGGGGAGACCCAGTACTTC. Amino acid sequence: CATSLAGVFGETQYF.

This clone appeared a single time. Written as DNA, the CDR3 is TGTGCCAGCAGTTTGAGGACTGACTACACTGAAGCTTTCTTT. Amino acid sequence: CASSLRTDYTEAFF. The chain has TRBV27 and TRBJ1-1; D is unresolved. CDR3 size: 14 residues. The V end was cut by 3 bases, the J end by 3 bases, with 11 bases between. Germline CDR1 MNHEY, CDR2 SMNVEV (reference sequence).

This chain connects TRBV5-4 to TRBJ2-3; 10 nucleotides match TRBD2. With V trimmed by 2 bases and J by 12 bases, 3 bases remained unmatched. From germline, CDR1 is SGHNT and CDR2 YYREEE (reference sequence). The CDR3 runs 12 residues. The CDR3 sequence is CASSLGLAEQYF. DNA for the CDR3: TGTGCCAGCAGCTTAGGACTAGCGGAACAGTATTTT.

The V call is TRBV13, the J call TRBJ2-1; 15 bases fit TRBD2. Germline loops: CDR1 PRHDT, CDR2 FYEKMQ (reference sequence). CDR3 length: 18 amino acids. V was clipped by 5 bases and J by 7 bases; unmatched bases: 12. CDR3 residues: CASSRRTSGRASGNEQFF. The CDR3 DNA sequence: TGTGCCAGCAGCAGGCGGACTAGCGGGAGGGCCAGTGGTAATGAGCAGTTCTTC.

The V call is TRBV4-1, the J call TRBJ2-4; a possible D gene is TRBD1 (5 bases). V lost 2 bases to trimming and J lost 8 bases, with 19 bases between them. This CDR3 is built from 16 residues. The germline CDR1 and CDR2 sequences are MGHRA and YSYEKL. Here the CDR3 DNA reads TGCGCCAGCAGCCAACTTTTGACAATTCAAGGGGACATTCAGTACTTC. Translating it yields CASSQLLTIQGDIQYF.

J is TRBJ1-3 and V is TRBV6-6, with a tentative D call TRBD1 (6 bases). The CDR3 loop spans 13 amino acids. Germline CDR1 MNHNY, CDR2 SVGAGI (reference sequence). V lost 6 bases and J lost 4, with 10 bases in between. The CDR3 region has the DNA TGTGCCAGCAGCCGGACAGAGGGAAACACCATATATTTT. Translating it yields CASSRTEGNTIYF.

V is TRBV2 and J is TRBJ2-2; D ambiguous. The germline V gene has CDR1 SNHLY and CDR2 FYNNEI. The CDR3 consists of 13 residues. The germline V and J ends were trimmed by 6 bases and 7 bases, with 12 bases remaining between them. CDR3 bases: TGTGCCAGCAGCCCCTGGGCGAGCGGGGAGCTGTTTTTT. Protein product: CASSPWASGELFF.

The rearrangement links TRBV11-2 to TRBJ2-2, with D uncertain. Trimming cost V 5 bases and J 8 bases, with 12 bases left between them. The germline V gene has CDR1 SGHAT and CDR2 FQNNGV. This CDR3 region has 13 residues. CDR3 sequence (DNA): TGTGCCAGCAGCCCGAGATGGCGGGGGGAGCTGTTTTTT. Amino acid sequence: CASSPRWRGELFF.

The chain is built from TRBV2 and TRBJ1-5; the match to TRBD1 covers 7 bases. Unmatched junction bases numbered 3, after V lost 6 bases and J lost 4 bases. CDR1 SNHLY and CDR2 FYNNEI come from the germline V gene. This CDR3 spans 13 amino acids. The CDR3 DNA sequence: TGTGCCAGCAGCCGGGACAGAAATCAGCCCCAGCATTTT. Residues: CASSRDRNQPQHF.

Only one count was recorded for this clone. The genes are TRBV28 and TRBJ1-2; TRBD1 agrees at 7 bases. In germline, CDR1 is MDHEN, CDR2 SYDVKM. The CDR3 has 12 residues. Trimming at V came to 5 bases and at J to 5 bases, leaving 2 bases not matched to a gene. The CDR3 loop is CASSLTGYGYTF. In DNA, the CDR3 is TGTGCCAGCAGTCTGACAGGGTATGGCTACACCTTC.

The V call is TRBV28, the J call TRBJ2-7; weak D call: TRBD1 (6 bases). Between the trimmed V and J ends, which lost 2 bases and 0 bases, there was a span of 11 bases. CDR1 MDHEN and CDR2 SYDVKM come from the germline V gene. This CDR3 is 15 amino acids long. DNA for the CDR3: TGTGCCAGCAGTTTAGTTAGGGGGAGCTCCTACGAGCAGTACTTC. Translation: CASSLVRGSSYEQYF.

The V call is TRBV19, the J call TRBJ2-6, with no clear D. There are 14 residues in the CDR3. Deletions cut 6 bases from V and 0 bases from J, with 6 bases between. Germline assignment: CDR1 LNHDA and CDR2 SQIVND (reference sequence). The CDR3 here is CASSTSSGANVLTF. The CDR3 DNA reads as TGTGCCAGTAGCACTTCCTCTGGGGCCAACGTCCTGACTTTC.

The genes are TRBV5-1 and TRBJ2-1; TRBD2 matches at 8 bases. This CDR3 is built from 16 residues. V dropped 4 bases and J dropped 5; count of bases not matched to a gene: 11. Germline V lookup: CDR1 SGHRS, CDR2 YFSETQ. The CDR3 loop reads CASSAYSGNMDNEQFF. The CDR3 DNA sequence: TGCGCCAGCAGCGCCTATAGCGGGAATATGGACAATGAGCAGTTCTTC. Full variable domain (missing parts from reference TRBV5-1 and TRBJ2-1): KAGVTQTPRYLIKTRGQQVTLSCSPISGHRSVSWYQQTPGQGLQFLFEYFSETQRNKGNFPGRFSGRQFSNSRSEMNVSTLELGDSALYLCASSAYSGNMDNEQFFGPGTRLTVL.

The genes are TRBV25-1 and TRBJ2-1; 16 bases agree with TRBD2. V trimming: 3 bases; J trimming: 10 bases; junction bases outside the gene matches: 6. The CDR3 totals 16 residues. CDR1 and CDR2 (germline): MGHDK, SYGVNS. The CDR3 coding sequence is TGTGCCAGCAGTGAGGGGACTAGCGGGAGGGCTTCCGAGCAGTTCTTC. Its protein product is CASSEGTSGRASEQFF.

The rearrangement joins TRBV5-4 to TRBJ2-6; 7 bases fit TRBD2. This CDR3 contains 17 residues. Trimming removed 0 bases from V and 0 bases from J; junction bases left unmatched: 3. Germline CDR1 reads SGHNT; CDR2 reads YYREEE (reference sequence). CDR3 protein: CASSLATGGSGANVLTF. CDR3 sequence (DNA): TGTGCCAGCAGCTTGGCCACGGGGGGCTCTGGGGCCAACGTCCTGACTTTC.

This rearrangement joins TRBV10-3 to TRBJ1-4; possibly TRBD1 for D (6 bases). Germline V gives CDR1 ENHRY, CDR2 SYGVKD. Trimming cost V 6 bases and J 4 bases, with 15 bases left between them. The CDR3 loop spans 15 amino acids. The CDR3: CAISRKQGLNEKLFF. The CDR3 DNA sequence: TGTGCCATCAGCCGTAAACAGGGCCTTAATGAAAAACTGTTTTTT.

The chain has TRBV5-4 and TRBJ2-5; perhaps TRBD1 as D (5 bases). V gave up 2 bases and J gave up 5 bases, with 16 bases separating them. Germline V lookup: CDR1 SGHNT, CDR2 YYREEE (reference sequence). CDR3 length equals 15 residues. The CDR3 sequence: CASSLKQAPGETQYF. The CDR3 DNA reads TGTGCCAGCAGCTTAAAACAGGCGCCAGGGGAGACCCAGTACTTC.

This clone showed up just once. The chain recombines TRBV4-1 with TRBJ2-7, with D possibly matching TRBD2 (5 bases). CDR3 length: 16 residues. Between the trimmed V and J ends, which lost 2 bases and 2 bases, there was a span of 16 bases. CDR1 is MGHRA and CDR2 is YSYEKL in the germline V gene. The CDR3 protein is CASSQYPTAGPYEQYF. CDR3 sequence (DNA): TGCGCCAGCAGCCAATATCCTACGGCGGGCCCCTACGAGCAGTACTTC.

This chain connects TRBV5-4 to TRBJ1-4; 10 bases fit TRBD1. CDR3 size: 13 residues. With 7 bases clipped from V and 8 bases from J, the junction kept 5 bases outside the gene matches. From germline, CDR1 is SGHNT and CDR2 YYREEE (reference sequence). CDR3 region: CASGPGQGEKLFF. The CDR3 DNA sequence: TGTGCCAGCGGACCGGGACAGGGGGAAAAACTGTTTTTT. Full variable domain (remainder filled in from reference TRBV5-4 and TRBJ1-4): ETGVTQSPTHLIKTRGQQVTLRCSSQSGHNTVSWYQQALGQGPQFIFQYYREEENGRGNFPPRFSGLQFPNYSSELNVNALELDDSALYLCASGPGQGEKLFFGSGTQLSVL.

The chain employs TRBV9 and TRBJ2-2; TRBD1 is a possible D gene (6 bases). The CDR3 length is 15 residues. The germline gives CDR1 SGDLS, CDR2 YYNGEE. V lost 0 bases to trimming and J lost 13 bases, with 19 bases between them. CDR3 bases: TGTGCCAGCAGCGTAGCTACTCAGGGGTCTCCCAGGCTGTTTTTT. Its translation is CASSVATQGSPRLFF.

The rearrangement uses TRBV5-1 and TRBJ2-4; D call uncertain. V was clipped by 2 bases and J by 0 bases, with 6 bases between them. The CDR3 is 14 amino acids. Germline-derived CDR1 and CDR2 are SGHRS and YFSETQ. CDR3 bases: TGCGCCAGCAGCTTAACAGTAGCCAAAAACATTCAGTACTTC. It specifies CASSLTVAKNIQYF.